Listed below are T cell receptor beta chains from one sample, sequenced in a study of shared T cell receptors in the human thymus. Method: immunoSEQ multiplex PCR; TCRdb's copy keeps in-frame clones and lacks some. The sample has over 650,000 clones, about 89% seen once. These data were also filed under a second study, of human thymus T cells.

Sequenced: thymocytes. These receptors all stem from a boy in the first two years of life with a congenital heart defect. The CDR3 runs from the conserved cysteine through the conserved F or W. The D gene is left open where the match is weak. Clone size is not always given. Where it is, it says once, few, many or a class for expanded clones.

J,V,D,size,CDR3,DNA
TRBJ1-5,TRBV19,NA,NA,CASSPWREGGSQPQHF,TGTGCCAGTAGTCCCTGGCGAGAGGGGGGGTCTCAGCCCCAGCATTTT
TRBJ2-3,TRBV14,NA,once,CASSQFRVDTQYF,TGTGCCAGCAGCCAGTTCCGGGTGGATACGCAGTATTTT
TRBJ2-1,TRBV5-4,NA,once,CASSFGPTSFMGNEQFF,TGTGCCAGCAGCTTTGGACCAACTAGTTTCATGGGCAATGAGCAGTTCTTC
TRBJ1-5,TRBV6-1,NA,NA,CASSVDRGYSNQPQHF,TGTGCCAGCAGTGTCGACCGAGGATATAGCAATCAGCCCCAGCATTTT
TRBJ1-2,TRBV4-1,NA,NA,CASSQGALQCGYTF,TGCGCCAGCAGCCAGGGAGCCTTACAGTGTGGCTACACCTTC
TRBJ2-2,TRBV28,TRBD1,NA,CASKGQSVMTGELFF,TGTGCCAGCAAGGGACAGTCCGTTATGACCGGGGAGCTGTTTTTT
TRBJ2-7,TRBV4-3,TRBD1,once,CASSQGNRGPYEQYF,TGCGCCAGCAGCCAAGGGAACAGGGGACCCTACGAGCAGTACTTC
TRBJ2-1,TRBV30,TRBD2,NA,CAWSFLLLASNEQFF,TGTGCCTGGAGTTTTCTTTTACTAGCGAGCAATGAGCAGTTCTTC
TRBJ1-6,TRBV5-6,NA,NA,CASSHRDTTSPLHF,TGTGCCAGCAGCCACCGGGACACTACGTCACCCCTCCACTTT
TRBJ2-3,TRBV19,NA,NA,CASNAGTSTDTQYF,TGTGCCAGTAATGCAGGAACTAGCACAGATACGCAGTATTTT
TRBJ2-1,TRBV5-1,NA,NA,CASSLAPPPPGRRINNEQFF,TGCGCCAGCAGCTTGGCCCCTCCCCCCCCAGGGCGGAGAATAAACAATGAGCAGTTCTTC
TRBJ1-4,TRBV30,NA,NA,CAWTKGVWSNEKLFF,TGTGCCTGGACCAAGGGGGTATGGTCTAATGAAAAACTGTTTTTT
TRBJ2-6,TRBV2,TRBD2,few,CASRGKAGPGANVLTF,TGTGCCAGCAGGGGTAAAGCGGGGCCCGGGGCCAACGTCCTGACTTTC
TRBJ2-3,TRBV5-6,NA,NA,CASSLDSRMADTQYF,TGTGCCAGCAGCTTGGACAGCCGAATGGCAGATACGCAGTATTTT
TRBJ1-6,TRBV7-7,NA,NA,CASRRCCQGSPLHF,TGTGCTAGCAGACGTTGTTGTCAGGGTTCACCCCTCCACTTT
TRBJ1-1,TRBV14,NA,NA,CASSPRSNTEAFF,TGTGCCAGCAGCCCCAGGTCGAACACTGAAGCTTTCTTT
TRBJ2-2,TRBV18,TRBD2,NA,CASSHSGGNTGELFF,TGTGCCAGCTCCCACTCGGGGGGAAACACCGGGGAGCTGTTTTTT
TRBJ2-3,TRBV5-6,TRBD1,NA,CASSPRTGSTDTQYF,TGTGCCAGCAGCCCCCGGACAGGGAGCACAGATACGCAGTATTTT
TRBJ2-5,TRBV4-3,NA,NA,CASSQELPGYGETQYF,TGCGCCAGCAGCCAAGAACTCCCAGGGTACGGAGAGACCCAGTACTTC
TRBJ2-7,TRBV27,TRBD1,NA,CASRPRDRGEQYF,TGTGCCAGCAGGCCGCGGGACAGGGGCGAGCAGTACTTC
TRBJ1-4,TRBV4-3,TRBD1,few,CASSQRGPGGGFDEKLFF,TGCGCCAGCAGCCAACGGGGGCCAGGGGGCGGATTTGATGAAAAACTGTTTTTT
TRBJ2-1,TRBV5-4,NA,NA,CASRKDTSYNEQFF,TGTGCCAGCAGGAAGGACACCTCATACAATGAGCAGTTCTTC
TRBJ2-5,TRBV5-4,TRBD2,NA,CASSLGLAGAETQYF,TGTGCCAGCAGCTTGGGACTAGCGGGAGCAGAGACCCAGTACTTC
TRBJ2-7,TRBV12-5,TRBD2,NA,CASGPGGAYEQYF,TGTGCTAGTGGCCCTGGGGGGGCCTACGAGCAGTACTTC
TRBJ1-6,TRBV14,NA,NA,CASSPGLYNSPLHF,TGTGCCAGCAGCCCGGGTCTCTATAATTCCCCCCTCCACTTT
TRBJ2-7,TRBV27,NA,NA,CASSPSTGIYEQYF,TGTGCCAGCAGTCCGAGTACAGGGATCTACGAGCAGTACTTC
TRBJ1-1,TRBV4-3,NA,NA,CASSQDRRAPEAFF,TGCGCCAGCAGCCAAGATCGGAGGGCCCCTGAAGCTTTCTTT
TRBJ1-2,TRBV25-1,TRBD1,NA,CASSPRERDRVEGGYTF,TGTGCCAGCAGCCCGCGGGAACGGGACAGGGTCGAGGGTGGCTACACCTTC
TRBJ2-1,TRBV29-1,TRBD2,NA,CSVAERGGWDEQFF,TGCAGCGTTGCCGAGCGGGGGGGCTGGGATGAGCAGTTCTTC
TRBJ2-1,TRBV30,NA,NA,CAWSTLSASDMIRGSYNEQFF,TGTGCCTGGAGTACCCTTAGTGCTAGCGACATGATAAGGGGCTCCTACAATGAGCAGTTCTTC
TRBJ2-3,TRBV9,NA,once,CASSVEPLWLPTDTQYF,TGTGCCAGCAGCGTAGAGCCCCTTTGGTTGCCCACAGATACGCAGTATTTT
TRBJ2-7,TRBV7-2,NA,NA,CASSLALPSPHYEQYF,TGTGCCAGCAGCTTAGCCCTCCCGTCCCCACACTACGAGCAGTACTTC
TRBJ2-5,TRBV4-3,NA,NA,CASSQDPGMSETQYF,TGCGCCAGCAGCCAAGATCCGGGAATGAGTGAGACCCAGTACTTC
TRBJ2-7,TRBV7-2,TRBD2,NA,CASSLGPSVSGRLLYEQYF,TGTGCCAGCAGCTTAGGCCCCTCTGTTAGCGGGAGACTCCTATACGAGCAGTACTTC
TRBJ2-3,TRBV11-2,TRBD2,NA,CASSSEEGLAGVRADTQYF,TGTGCCAGCAGCTCCGAGGAGGGACTAGCGGGAGTTCGCGCAGATACGCAGTATTTT
TRBJ1-1,TRBV15,NA,NA,CATSRTAGAFF,TGTGCCACCAGCAGGACAGCGGGGGCTTTCTTT
TRBJ2-2,TRBV7-9,NA,NA,CASSRNTGNGELFF,TGTGCCAGCAGCCGCAATACAGGGAACGGGGAGCTGTTTTTT
TRBJ1-1,TRBV7-7,NA,NA,CASSLARHTEAFF,TGTGCTAGCAGCTTAGCGAGGCACACTGAAGCTTTCTTT
TRBJ2-3,TRBV27,TRBD2,NA,CASSPSEGAGGTDTQYF,TGTGCCAGCAGTCCCTCGGAGGGAGCGGGGGGAACAGATACGCAGTATTTT
TRBJ2-3,TRBV28,NA,NA,CASSLSLPPSSTDTQYF,TGTGCCAGCAGTTTAAGCCTCCCCCCATCTAGCACAGATACGCAGTATTTT
TRBJ1-6,TRBV5-1,NA,NA,CASSLAPIKQVGFNSPLHF,TGCGCCAGCAGCTTGGCTCCGATTAAGCAGGTCGGATTCAATTCACCCCTCCACTTT
TRBJ1-3,TRBV7-6,NA,NA,CASSSKKSSGNTIYF,TGTGCCAGCAGCTCAAAGAAGAGCTCTGGAAACACCATATATTTT
TRBJ2-7,TRBV6-1,TRBD1,NA,CASSHPGQVYEQYF,TGTGCCAGCAGCCATCCGGGACAGGTCTACGAGCAGTACTTC
TRBJ1-5,TRBV5-1,TRBD1,NA,CASSLAPRTGGNQPQHF,TGCGCCAGCAGCTTGGCTCCTAGGACAGGGGGCAATCAGCCCCAGCATTTT
TRBJ1-6,TRBV27,TRBD1,NA,CASSPPGQNNSPLHF,TGTGCCAGCAGTCCTCCGGGACAGAATAATTCACCCCTCCACTTT
TRBJ2-7,TRBV5-1,NA,NA,CASSLGGPEAFVAYLGYEQYF,TGCGCCAGCAGCTTGGGGGGGCCGGAGGCCTTTGTTGCTTACTTAGGATACGAGCAGTACTTC
TRBJ2-1,TRBV30,NA,NA,CAWSVTGTGYNEQFF,TGTGCCTGGAGTGTAACGGGTACTGGATACAATGAGCAGTTCTTC
TRBJ2-1,TRBV11-2,TRBD2,NA,CASSSHIGTSGERNNEQFF,TGTGCCAGCAGCTCCCATATAGGGACTAGCGGAGAGAGGAACAATGAGCAGTTCTTC
TRBJ2-7,TRBV5-1,TRBD2,once,CASSPRTSGVGTYEQYF,TGCGCCAGCAGCCCCCGGACTAGCGGGGTGGGTACCTACGAGCAGTACTTC
TRBJ1-4,TRBV28,NA,NA,CASTAGGDEKLFF,TGTGCCAGCACGGCGGGGGGCGATGAAAAACTGTTTTTT
TRBJ2-1,TRBV19,TRBD2,NA,CASSMGSGGYNEQFF,TGTGCCAGTAGTATGGGTAGCGGGGGGTACAATGAGCAGTTCTTC
TRBJ2-7,TRBV19,NA,NA,CASSRVLAYEQYF,TGTGCCAGTAGTAGGGTTCTAGCCTACGAGCAGTACTTC
TRBJ2-6,TRBV4-2,TRBD1,NA,CASSQGLVRIDRGPAGANVLTF,TGTGCCAGCAGCCAAGGTCTTGTCCGGATCGACAGGGGGCCGGCTGGGGCCAACGTCCTGACTTTC